This entry describes one T cell receptor (beta chain). The antigen remains undetermined. MiXCR, applied by TCRdb to the 5' RACE reads, yields one record per CDR3 protein. The table records under 200,000 distinct CDR3 sequences, roughly 30% of them present only once. Germline lookup yields CDR1 SGHTA and CDR2 FQGNSA. J gave up 0 bases and V 1 base, and 20 bases lay outside the gene matches. This CDR3 contains 22 residues. These data originate in a study of T-cell memory formation after mild COVID-19. Study-level points and caveats: Contracting clones localized mainly to CM and EM when CD4+ and mainly to EMRA when CD8+.

The receptor was derived from an adult woman who had mild COVID-19 (a few samples of this study predate the infection). Cell type and time point are not known. This chain connects TRBV7-2 to TRBJ2-3, with 9 positions matching TRBD2. Sequenced input: PBMCs or a T cell subset sorted from them (not recorded which). The CDR3 region has the DNA TGTGCCAGCAGCTTAGTCGCGTCGGGGTCCAATTTACTAGCGGGTAGCACAGATACGCAGTATTTT. Its translation: CASSLVASGSNLLAGSTDTQYF.